This record looks at one T cell receptor (beta chain) sequence and its context. Its antigen has not been determined. No qualities accompany the bases; no much larger clone lies one base away. This sample stems from a study of memory CD4+ T cells and cytomegalovirus serostatus (dated by TCRdb to about 2019). About the investigation overall: The cohort comprised around 35 healthy Belgian adults, 9 CMV seropositive and some 25 CMV seronegative. CD4+ memory TCRbeta repertoires of a Belgian cohort with known cytomegalovirus serostatus were sequenced in order to replicate a published TCR-based CMV serostatus classifier. The study at large found these results: Only CD4+CD45RO+ memory cells were sequenced, unlike the original study, which covered naive and memory CD4+ and CD8+ populations. The results were interpreted as suggesting that the CMV-associated TCR signature is mostly present in the CD4+ memory repertoire. CMV serostatus prediction reached a median bootstrapped AUC of roughly 0.95 with the original framework and about 0.93 with a US-trained random forest. The original-framework classifier achieved a median bootstrapped AUC of almost 0.97 with a 95% CI of 0.76-1.00 on the Belgian cohort. Among the 150 to 200 previously reported CMV-associated TCRbeta sequences, over 65 showed up in the CD4+ memory repertoires, with each one found in between one and five individuals.

In the germline V gene (reference sequence), CDR1 corresponds to SGHNT and CDR2 to YYREEE. The CDR3 goes from the cysteine to the phenylalanine over 16 residues. Kept here is only the CDR3 DNA, which spans 48 bases and is read in frame from base 1. The V end gives up 7 bases and the J end 6 bases, leaving 17 bases in the junction not matched to a gene. Genomic DNA was extracted from sorted cells with the Quick-DNA Microprep Kit. Amplification of TCRbeta DNA was done with the immunoSEQ hsTCRbeta kit, following the protocol from the manufacturer. An Illumina MiSeq instrument was used to sequence the TCRbeta libraries. In the source study's methods: Removing out-of-frame sequences left a few million distinct TCRbeta sequences, an average of about 70,000 per individual. Two values were used to score each individual: the count of 164 previously reported CMV-associated TCRbeta sequences and the total count of productive distinct TCRbeta sequences. A beta-binomial model was reimplemented in Python, and scikit-learn random forests with default parameters were trained on data from the US cohort. Classifier performance on the Belgian cohort was reported as the median AUC with percentile confidence intervals calculated over 10,000 bootstrap iterations. Drawn from immuneACCESS, this table holds only the in-frame rearrangements with V and J called that TCRdb kept. Clones are partly lost; checked studies trace under half to an unresolved V gene and leave the rest unexplained. D and trimming come from the DNA, and the V and J calls and clone size come from that table. The sample includes around 25,000 clones, with about 71% observed a single time. The top ten clonotypes cover roughly 1% of the sample.

Single viable CD3+CD4+CD8-CD45RO+ cells were sorted as memory CD4+ T cells on a FACSAria II. To determine CMV serostatus, a Roche Elecsys assay was used that detects serum IgG against CMV pp150, pp28, p38 and p52. After thawing, total CD4+ T cells were enriched by positive selection with CD4 magnetic microbeads. Samples originated from another study that specifically interrogated the CD4+ T cell memory repertoire. Following standard operating procedures, peripheral blood mononuclear cells were isolated and cryopreserved, while serum was kept at -80 degrees C. CD3-PerCP (BW264/56), CD4-APC (RPA-T4), CD45RO-PE (UCHT1) and CD8-Pacific Orange (3B5) antibodies were used for staining, and non-viable cells were excluded with Sytox blue.

Rearrangement joined TRBV5-4 to TRBJ2-3; 7 junctional bases match TRBD2. Sequenced: memory CD4+ T cells from blood. The receptor comes from an adult in good health and CMV-seronegative. The sequence in DNA is TGTGCCAGCTTCGGTCCCGGGACTACGGTTTGGGATACGCAGTATTTT. It specifies CASFGPGTTVWDTQYF.